Listed below are T cell receptor beta chains from one sample, sequenced in a study of CD8 T cells in Susac syndrome. Each CDR3 protein is one row after TCRdb ran MiXCR on the immunoSEQ multiplex PCR reads. The data contain around 130,000 distinct CDR3 sequences, about 95% of them seen just once; the ten biggest clones take up more than 0.095%. Sequenced sample: CD4+ T cells from PBMCs. The receptors originated from a human donor in good health. Each CDR3 is given with its conserved first and last residue.

v_gene: TRBV29-1; CDR3aa: CSVTGSFPETQYF
v_gene: TRBV7-2; CDR3aa: CASSPPGGEEFF
v_gene: TRBV5-1; CDR3aa: CASSLGGVNQQFF
v_gene: TRBV7-6; CDR3aa: CASSLRATGELFF
v_gene: TRBV20-1; CDR3aa: CSASPSSYEQYF
v_gene: TRBV27; CDR3aa: CASRLMGTQYF
v_gene: TRBV25-1; CDR3aa: CASETAYNEQFF
v_gene: TRBV29-1; CDR3aa: CSVEETVGQETQYF
v_gene: TRBV28; CDR3aa: CASSLLQEKAFF
v_gene: TRBV29-1; CDR3aa: CSFGGLNTEAFF
v_gene: TRBV6-5; CDR3aa: CASSYRTSGAATLEQFF
v_gene: TRBV28; CDR3aa: CASSFGAGVGEQYF
v_gene: TRBV7-2; CDR3aa: CASSLDPRSGELFF
v_gene: TRBV12-3/TRBV12-4; CDR3aa: CASSPDGNSNQPQHF
v_gene: TRBV5-1; CDR3aa: CASSGVLDTQYF
v_gene: TRBV12-3/TRBV12-4; CDR3aa: CASSGLDQETQYF
v_gene: TRBV4-2; CDR3aa: CASSQVDGTGELFF
v_gene: TRBV25-1; CDR3aa: CASSPGTANYGYTF
v_gene: TRBV30; CDR3aa: CAWTGASVGSNYGYTF
v_gene: TRBV20-1; CDR3aa: CSARGVAGVSETQYF
v_gene: TRBV6-5; CDR3aa: CASSYSYRGGGELFF
v_gene: TRBV12-3/TRBV12-4; CDR3aa: CASSSRDRGNTIYF
v_gene: TRBV5-1; CDR3aa: CASSTDRGTDTQYF
v_gene: TRBV6-5; CDR3aa: CASSYKGGYEQYF
v_gene: TRBV19; CDR3aa: CASRHGGSTDTQYF
v_gene: TRBV3-1; CDR3aa: CASSHTGTQDLNTQYF
v_gene: TRBV29-1; CDR3aa: CSVRTVGTDTQYF
v_gene: TRBV20-1; CDR3aa: CSARGDQGLAGGQQFF
v_gene: TRBV6-5; CDR3aa: CASRHGGTQYF
v_gene: TRBV27; CDR3aa: CASSSRTGGYGYTF
v_gene: TRBV6-6; CDR3aa: CASSYLTGGNQPQHF
v_gene: TRBV15; CDR3aa: CATSRGNTYEQYF
v_gene: TRBV5-1; CDR3aa: CASSLGTSQETQYF